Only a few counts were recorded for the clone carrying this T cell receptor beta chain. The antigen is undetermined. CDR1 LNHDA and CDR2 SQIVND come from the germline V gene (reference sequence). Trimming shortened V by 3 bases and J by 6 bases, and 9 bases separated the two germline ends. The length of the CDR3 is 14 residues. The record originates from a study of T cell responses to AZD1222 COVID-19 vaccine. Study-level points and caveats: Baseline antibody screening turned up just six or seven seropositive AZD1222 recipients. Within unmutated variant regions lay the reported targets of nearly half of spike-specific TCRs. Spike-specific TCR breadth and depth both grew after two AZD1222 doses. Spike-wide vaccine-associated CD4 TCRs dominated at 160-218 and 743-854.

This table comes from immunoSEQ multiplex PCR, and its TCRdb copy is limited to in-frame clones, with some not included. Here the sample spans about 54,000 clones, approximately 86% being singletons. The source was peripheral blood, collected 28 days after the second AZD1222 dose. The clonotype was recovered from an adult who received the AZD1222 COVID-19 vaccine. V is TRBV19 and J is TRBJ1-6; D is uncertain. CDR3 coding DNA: TGTGCCAGTAGTATTCTTCAGGTTAATTCACCCCTCCACTTT. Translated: CASSILQVNSPLHF.